This T cell receptor (beta chain) was obtained from a study of blood T cell repertoires in COVID-19. On the study more broadly: Acute and convalescent COVID-19 specimens originated in the United States, Italy and Spain. The cDNA or gDNA used as material had been derived from T cells, B-cell-depleted T cells, or PBMCs.

Comments on this clone: The DNA is omitted, as the CDR3 cannot be located on it reliably, and the CDR3 follows TCRdb's listing.

The CDR3 has 16 amino acids, counting both end residues. Authors' processing steps: Reference gene primer amplification yielded estimated nucleated cell counts. The repertoire was sequenced with immunoSEQ multiplex PCR; TCRdb's copy has only in-frame clones and lacks some. V and J calls and clone size come straight from that table; D and trimming were deduced from the DNA. Found here are roughly 260,000 clones, around 85% of them singletons; the top ten hold roughly 4%. This receptor was obtained from a woman in her 40s with active or convalescent COVID-19. Sample: peripheral blood. This rearrangement joins TRBV12-1 to TRBJ1-5. TRBV12-1 is shown as a pseudogene. The CDR3 spells CATFGGGSVSNQPQHF.